The source of this T cell receptor beta chain is a study of shared clonotypes between healthy human individuals (dated by TCRdb to about 2020). Turning to the overall study: The cohort included a few men and a couple of women between 18 and 49 years of age. For each donor, CD4 naive and CD4 memory were each run on three plates, CD8 naive on two plates, and CD8 memory on one plate. The study deeply sequenced blood TCR repertoires of several healthy adults to estimate repertoire size and the extent of clonotype sharing between individuals. To increase sequencing depth and limit assay-specific biases, TCR repertoire library preparation and sequencing were carried out by different laboratories using diverse techniques. Between about 0.9 and 8.9 billion PBMCs per donor were obtained by leukapheresis.

This clone was counted once. It has no known antigen specificity. At one boundary the junction diverges from the germline segment, which might be a read error. Study-wide findings and limitations: Naive subsets generally had larger estimated clonotype richness than memory subsets. Around 5% of naive CD4, 3.5% of naive CD8, roughly 2.5% of memory CD4, and 0.35% to 0.5% of memory CD8 clonotypes were shared across four donors. Rarefaction of sorted-subset datasets indicated incomplete sequencing despite the large sequencing depth. Higher generation probabilities were observed for clonotypes shared by all four sorted-subset donors than for non-shared clonotypes. The genetic and exposure-history diversity represented was limited by the small number of donors. Sampling was restricted to blood, and TCR repertoires in tissues likely differ from the TCR repertoires found in blood. Pairwise subsampling indicated that sequencing depth was expected to affect the degree of clonotype sharing among donors.

Using the deep immunoSEQ assay, multiplex PCR amplified TCR CDR3 regions from genomic DNA. Genomic DNA extracted from each cell subset was distributed evenly over all wells of several immunoSEQ 96-well plates, and each plate served as one replicate. For sorted subsets, about 200 ng genomic DNA, equal to 30,000 to 35,000 T cell genomes, was loaded into each replicate PCR. Purified libraries were measured with a Qubit 3.0 fluorometer, size-checked on a Bioanalyzer 2100, and measured again with the KAPA Library Quantification kit. Every immunoSEQ 96-well plate was sequenced on a dedicated single-read 150-cycle Illumina NextSeq 550 flow cell. The original pipeline was this. Because the immunoSEQ output included only junctional sequences and no quality scores, the filtering could not be the same as the filtering used for full-length reads. To assign V/J genes and CDR3, sequences were annotated using PyIR, a Python wrapper for IgBLAST v1.9, with IMGT germline references. Any read was removed if the V/J assignment was weak (E-value above 1e-6), the CDR3 was missing, or the read contained stop codons, out-of-frame junctions, or ambiguous translated residues. V3J clonotypes were defined by identical inferred V gene, J gene, and CDR3 amino acid sequence. The percentage overlap between two repertoires was calculated by dividing the number of shared unique clonotypes by the size of the smaller repertoire. Three approaches were used to assess repertoire richness: RTK rarefaction, the Chao1 estimator, and Recon v2.1 estimates of unobserved clonotypes. Generation probabilities for all TCRbeta clonotypes obtained by the gDNA method from several donors were computed using OLGA. TCRdb mirrors the immuneACCESS table, restricted to in-frame sequences. Some clones are absent from its copies; in checked studies, under half trace to an unresolved V gene, and the reason for the others is unknown. That table furnishes V, J and clone size, whereas the DNA furnished D and trimming. For this sample the table gives over 950,000 clones, of which 77% were detected only once. The top ten clonotypes cover approximately 0.95% of the sample.

Its CDR3 holds 13 amino acids, cysteine through phenylalanine. Only the CDR3 part of the read is kept: 39 bases, read in frame from the first base. The germline V gene yields SNHLY for CDR1 and FYNNEI for CDR2. The donors were healthy, HIV-negative adults with no recently reported acute infections or vaccinations. Only Caucasian adults living in Nashville, Tennessee, USA were represented among the donors. CD4+ T cells were enriched by magnetic negative selection; naive cells were then positively selected on CD45RA, and the negative fraction formed the memory subset. After blood collection by leukapheresis, PBMCs were isolated using Ficoll-Histopaque density gradient centrifugation and then cryopreserved in the vapor phase of liquid nitrogen. Purity and quantity of every magnetically sorted T cell population were checked by analytical flow cytometry. Each sorted fraction had its genomic DNA isolated and then quantified by UV absorbance on a Nanodrop 2000c.

The chain links TRBV2 with TRBJ1-2; D gene: possibly TRBD1, on 6 matching bases. The sequencing sample was made of memory CD4+ T cells from PBMCs. Per the publication, the cell subset or site label means: CD45RA-negative fraction. This receptor was taken from a man younger than 35 in good health. Some clones in this sample may be carry-over from other donors' samples. CDR3 reads: CASGGEGNYVYTF. Read as DNA, the sequence is TGTGCCAGCGGGGGCGAGGGTAACTATGTCTACACCTTC.